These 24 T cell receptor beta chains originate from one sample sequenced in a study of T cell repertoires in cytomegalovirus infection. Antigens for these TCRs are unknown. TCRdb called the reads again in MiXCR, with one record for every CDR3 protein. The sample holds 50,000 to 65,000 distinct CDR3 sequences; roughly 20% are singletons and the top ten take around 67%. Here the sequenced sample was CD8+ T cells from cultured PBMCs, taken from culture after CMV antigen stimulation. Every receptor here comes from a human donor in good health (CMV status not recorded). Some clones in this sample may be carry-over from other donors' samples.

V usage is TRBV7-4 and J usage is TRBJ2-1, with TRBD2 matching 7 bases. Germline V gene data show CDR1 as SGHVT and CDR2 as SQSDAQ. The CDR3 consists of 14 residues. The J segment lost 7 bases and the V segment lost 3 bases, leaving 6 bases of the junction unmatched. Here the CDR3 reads CASSLSGAWNEQFF. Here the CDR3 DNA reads TGTGCCAGCAGCTTGAGCGGGGCATGGAATGAGCAGTTCTTC.

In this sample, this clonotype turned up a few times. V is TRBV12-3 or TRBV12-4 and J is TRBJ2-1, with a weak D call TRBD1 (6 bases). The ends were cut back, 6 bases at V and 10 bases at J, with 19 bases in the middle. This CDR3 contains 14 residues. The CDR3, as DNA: TGTGCCAGCAGGGACAGTCGACGGGTAGCGGAGCAGTTCTTC. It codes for CASRDSRRVAEQFF.

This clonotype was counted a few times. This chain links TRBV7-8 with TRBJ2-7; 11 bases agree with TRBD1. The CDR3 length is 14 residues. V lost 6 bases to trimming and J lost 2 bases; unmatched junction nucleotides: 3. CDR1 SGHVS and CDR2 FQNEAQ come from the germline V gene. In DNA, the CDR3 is TGTGCCAGCAGTCGGGACAGGGGGACCTACGAGCAGTACTTC. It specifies CASSRDRGTYEQYF.

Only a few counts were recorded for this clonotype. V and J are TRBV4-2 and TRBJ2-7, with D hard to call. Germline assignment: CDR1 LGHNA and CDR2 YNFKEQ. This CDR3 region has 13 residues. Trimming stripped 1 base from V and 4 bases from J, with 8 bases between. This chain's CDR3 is CASSQGDLYEQYF. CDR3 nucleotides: TGTGCCAGCAGCCAAGGCGACCTTTACGAGCAGTACTTC.

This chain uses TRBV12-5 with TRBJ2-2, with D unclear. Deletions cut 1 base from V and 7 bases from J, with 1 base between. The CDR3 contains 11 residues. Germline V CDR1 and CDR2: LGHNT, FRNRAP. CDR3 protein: CASGLDGELFF. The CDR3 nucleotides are TGTGCTAGTGGTTTGGACGGGGAGCTGTTTTTT.

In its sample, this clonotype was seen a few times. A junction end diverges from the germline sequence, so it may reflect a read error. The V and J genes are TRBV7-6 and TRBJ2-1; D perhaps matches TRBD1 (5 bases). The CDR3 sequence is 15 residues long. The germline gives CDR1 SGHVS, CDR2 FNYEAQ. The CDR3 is CAGSLGPSQRGQQFF. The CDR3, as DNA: TGTGCCGGCAGCTTAGGTCCCTCGCAAAGGGGTCAGCAGTTCTTC.

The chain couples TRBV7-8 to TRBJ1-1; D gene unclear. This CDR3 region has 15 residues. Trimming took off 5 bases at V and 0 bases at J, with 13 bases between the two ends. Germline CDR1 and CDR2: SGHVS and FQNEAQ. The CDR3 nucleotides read TGTGCCAGCAGCCCCGAGGAAAACATGAACACTGAAGCTTTCTTT. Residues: CASSPEENMNTEAFF.

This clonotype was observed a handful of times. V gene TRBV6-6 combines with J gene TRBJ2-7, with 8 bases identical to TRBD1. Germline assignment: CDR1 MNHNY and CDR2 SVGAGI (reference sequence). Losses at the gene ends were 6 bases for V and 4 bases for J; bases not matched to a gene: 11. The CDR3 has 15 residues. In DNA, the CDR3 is TGTGCCAGCAGCCAAAGACAGGGGTCGGGTTACGAGCAGTACTTC. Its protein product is CASSQRQGSGYEQYF.

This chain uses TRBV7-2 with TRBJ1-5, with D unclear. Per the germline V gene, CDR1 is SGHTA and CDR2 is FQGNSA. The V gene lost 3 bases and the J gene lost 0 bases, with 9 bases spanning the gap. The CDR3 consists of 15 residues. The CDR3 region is CASSLEGYSNQPQHF. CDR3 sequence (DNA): TGTGCCAGCAGCTTGGAGGGCTATAGCAATCAGCCCCAGCATTTT. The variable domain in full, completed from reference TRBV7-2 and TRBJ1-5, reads GAGVSQSPSNKVTEKGKDVELRCDPISGHTALYWYRQSLGQGLEFLIYFQGNSAPDKSGLPSDRFSAERTGGSVSTLTIQRTQQEDSAVYLCASSLEGYSNQPQHFGDGTRLSIL.

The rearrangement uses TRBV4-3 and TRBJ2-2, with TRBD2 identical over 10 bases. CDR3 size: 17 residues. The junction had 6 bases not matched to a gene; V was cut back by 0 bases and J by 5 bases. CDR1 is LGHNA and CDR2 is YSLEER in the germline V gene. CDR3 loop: CASSQETPAGGTGELFF. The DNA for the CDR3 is TGCGCCAGCAGCCAAGAGACCCCAGCGGGAGGGACCGGGGAGCTGTTTTTT.

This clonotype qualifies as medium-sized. The CDR3: CASSRSGYTEAFF. Written as DNA, the CDR3 is TGTGCCAGCAGCCGCAGTGGGTACACTGAAGCTTTCTTT. The chain carries TRBV7-2 and TRBJ1-1; D is uncertain. The CDR3 runs 13 residues. V lost 5 bases and J lost 3, with 10 bases in between. Germline assignment: CDR1 SGHTA and CDR2 FQGNSA.

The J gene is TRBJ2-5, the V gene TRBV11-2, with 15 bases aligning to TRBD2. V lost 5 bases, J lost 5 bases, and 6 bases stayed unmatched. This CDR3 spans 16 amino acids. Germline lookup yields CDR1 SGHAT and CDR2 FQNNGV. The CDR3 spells CASSGTSGRPGETQYF. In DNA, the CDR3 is TGTGCCAGCAGCGGGACTAGCGGGAGGCCCGGGGAGACCCAGTACTTC.

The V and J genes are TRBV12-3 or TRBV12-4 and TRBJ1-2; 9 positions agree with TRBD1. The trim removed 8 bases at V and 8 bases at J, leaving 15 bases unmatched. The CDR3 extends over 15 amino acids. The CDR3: CASGSPTGGKEGYTF. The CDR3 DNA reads TGTGCCAGCGGTTCTCCGACAGGGGGGAAAGAGGGCTACACCTTC.

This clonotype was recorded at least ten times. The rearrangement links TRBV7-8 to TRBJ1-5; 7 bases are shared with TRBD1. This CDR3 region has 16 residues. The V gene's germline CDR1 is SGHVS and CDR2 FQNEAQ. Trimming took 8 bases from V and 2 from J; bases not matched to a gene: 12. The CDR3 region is CASHRDRFQGNQPQHF. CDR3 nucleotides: TGTGCCAGCCACAGGGACAGATTTCAGGGCAATCAGCCCCAGCATTTT.

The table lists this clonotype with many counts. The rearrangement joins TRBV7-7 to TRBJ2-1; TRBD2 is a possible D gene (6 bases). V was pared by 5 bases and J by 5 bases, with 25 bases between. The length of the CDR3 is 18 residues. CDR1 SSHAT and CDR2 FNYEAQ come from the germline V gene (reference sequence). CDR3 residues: CASSPPEVGLFADNEQFF. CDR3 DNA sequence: TGTGCCAGCAGCCCTCCCGAAGTGGGACTTTTTGCGGACAATGAGCAGTTCTTC. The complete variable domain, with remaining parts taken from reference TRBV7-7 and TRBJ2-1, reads GAGVSQSPRYKVTKRGQDVTLRCDPISSHATLYWYQQALGQGPEFLTYFNYEAQPDKSGLPSDRFSAERPEGSISTLTIQRTEQRDSAMYRCASSPPEVGLFADNEQFFGPGTRLTVL.

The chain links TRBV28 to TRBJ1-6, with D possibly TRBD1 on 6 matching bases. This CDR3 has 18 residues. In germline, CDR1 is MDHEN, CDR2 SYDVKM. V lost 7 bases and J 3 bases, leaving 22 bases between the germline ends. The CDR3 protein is CASTLDRKTDSYNSPLHF. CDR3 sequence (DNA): TGTGCCAGCACCCTGGACCGGAAAACGGACAGCTATAATTCACCCCTCCACTTT.

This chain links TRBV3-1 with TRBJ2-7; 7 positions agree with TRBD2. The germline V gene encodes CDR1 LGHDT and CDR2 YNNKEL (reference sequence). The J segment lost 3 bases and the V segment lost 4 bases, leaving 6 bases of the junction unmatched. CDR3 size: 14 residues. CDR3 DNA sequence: TGTGCCAGCAGCCCCGGAAGGGACTACTACGAGCAGTACTTC. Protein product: CASSPGRDYYEQYF.

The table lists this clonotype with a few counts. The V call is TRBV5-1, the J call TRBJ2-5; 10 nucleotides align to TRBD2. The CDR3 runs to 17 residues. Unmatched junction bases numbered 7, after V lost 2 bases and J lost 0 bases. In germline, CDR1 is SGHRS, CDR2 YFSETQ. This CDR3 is CASSLGLAVGYQETQYF. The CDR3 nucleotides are TGCGCCAGCAGCTTAGGACTAGCGGTGGGGTACCAAGAGACCCAGTACTTC.

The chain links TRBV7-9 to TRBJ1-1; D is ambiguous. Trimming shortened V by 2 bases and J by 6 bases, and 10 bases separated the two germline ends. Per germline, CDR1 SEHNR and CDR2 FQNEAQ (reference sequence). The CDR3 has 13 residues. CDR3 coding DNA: TGTGCCAGCAGCTTACCAGGTACGGCTGAAGCTTTCTTT. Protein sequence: CASSLPGTAEAFF.

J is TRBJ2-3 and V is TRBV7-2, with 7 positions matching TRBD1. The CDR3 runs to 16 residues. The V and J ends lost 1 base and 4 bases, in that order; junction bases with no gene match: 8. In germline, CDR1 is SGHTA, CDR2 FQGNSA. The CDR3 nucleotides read TGTGCCAGCAGCTTAGAGGCGACAGGGTATGCAGATACGCAGTATTTT. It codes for CASSLEATGYADTQYF. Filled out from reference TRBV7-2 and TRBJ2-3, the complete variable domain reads GAGVSQSPSNKVTEKGKDVELRCDPISGHTALYWYRQSLGQGLEFLIYFQGNSAPDKSGLPSDRFSAERTGGSVSTLTIQRTQQEDSAVYLCASSLEATGYADTQYFGPGTRLTVL.

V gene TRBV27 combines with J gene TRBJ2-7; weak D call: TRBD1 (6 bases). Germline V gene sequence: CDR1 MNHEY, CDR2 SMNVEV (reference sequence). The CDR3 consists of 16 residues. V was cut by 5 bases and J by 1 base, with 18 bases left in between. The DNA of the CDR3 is TGTGCCAGCAGTACGCTACAGGGTGTCGTATCCTACGAGCAGTACTTC. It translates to CASSTLQGVVSYEQYF.

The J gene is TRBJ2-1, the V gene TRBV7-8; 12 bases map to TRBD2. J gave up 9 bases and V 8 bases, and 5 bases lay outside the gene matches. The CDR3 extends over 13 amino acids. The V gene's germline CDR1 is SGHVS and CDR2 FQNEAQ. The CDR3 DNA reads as TGTGCCAGCCTAGCGGGGGGGAATGCTGAGCAGTTCTTC. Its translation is CASLAGGNAEQFF.

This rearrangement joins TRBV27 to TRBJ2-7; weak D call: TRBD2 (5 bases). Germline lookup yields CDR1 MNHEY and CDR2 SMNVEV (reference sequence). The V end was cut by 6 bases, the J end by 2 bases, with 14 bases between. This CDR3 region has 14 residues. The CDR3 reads CASSIGLGAYEQYF. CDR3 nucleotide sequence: TGTGCCAGCAGCATAGGACTGGGCGCCTACGAGCAGTACTTC.

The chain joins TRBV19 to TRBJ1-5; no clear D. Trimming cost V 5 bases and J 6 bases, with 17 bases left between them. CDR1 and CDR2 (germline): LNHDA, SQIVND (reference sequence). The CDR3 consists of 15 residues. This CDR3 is CASSSPRRWGQPQHF. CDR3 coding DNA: TGTGCCAGTAGTTCCCCGAGGCGCTGGGGTCAGCCCCAGCATTTT.